This T cell receptor beta chain was captured in a study of blood T cells in healthy people across ages. This clonotype occurred a few times. The antigen remains unidentified. CDR3 length: 15 residues. Germline assignment: CDR1 DFQATT and CDR2 SNEGSKA (reference sequence). V lost 6 bases and J lost 2, with 20 bases in between. Primers used in a second PCR of about 6 to 11 cycles were a sample-barcoded 5' primer and a J-beta primer mix. Via MiXCR, TCRdb re-called the 5' RACE reads, giving one row per CDR3 protein. The table includes about 560,000 distinct CDR3 sequences, 27% detected once. The study's findings and limits: Because donor CMV status was unknown, expanded clonotype changes were possibly confounded.

These same data were also listed under a study on T cells of mothers and their children. This second study says: Per mother, over 8 million TCR beta CDR3 reads were obtained; per child, 2.5 million to 3.5 million.

The sequence derives from a boy younger than 10 in good health. The sequenced material came from blood. The chain links TRBV20-1 to TRBJ2-7; TRBD2 is a possible D gene (5 bases). The CDR3 DNA reads TGCAGTGCATCCGACCGAGCGGACCTTACCTACGAGCAGTACTTC. Translating gives CSASDRADLTYEQYF.